This T cell receptor (beta chain) was recorded in a study of blood T cell repertoires in COVID-19. About the research overall: Spain, Italy and the United States supplied samples that represented acute and convalescent COVID-19.

Sequencing used immunoSEQ multiplex PCR; TCRdb keeps in-frame clones, though not all of them. The table shows about 180,000 clones, with about 90% occurring only once. This CDR3 has 14 amino acids. Trimming removed 1 base from V and 6 bases from J, with 10 bases in between. Looked up from germline, CDR1 is LGHDT and CDR2 is YNNKEL (reference sequence). The source is a man between 40 and 49 years old with active or convalescent COVID-19. The sequenced sample was peripheral blood. This chain joins TRBV3-1 (or the pseudogene TRBV3-2) and TRBJ1-5; D is perhaps TRBD1 (5 bases). The CDR3 DNA follows: TGTGCCAGCAGCCAAGCAGGGCAAGGTCAGCCCCAGCATTTT. Translation gives CASSQAGQGQPQHF.